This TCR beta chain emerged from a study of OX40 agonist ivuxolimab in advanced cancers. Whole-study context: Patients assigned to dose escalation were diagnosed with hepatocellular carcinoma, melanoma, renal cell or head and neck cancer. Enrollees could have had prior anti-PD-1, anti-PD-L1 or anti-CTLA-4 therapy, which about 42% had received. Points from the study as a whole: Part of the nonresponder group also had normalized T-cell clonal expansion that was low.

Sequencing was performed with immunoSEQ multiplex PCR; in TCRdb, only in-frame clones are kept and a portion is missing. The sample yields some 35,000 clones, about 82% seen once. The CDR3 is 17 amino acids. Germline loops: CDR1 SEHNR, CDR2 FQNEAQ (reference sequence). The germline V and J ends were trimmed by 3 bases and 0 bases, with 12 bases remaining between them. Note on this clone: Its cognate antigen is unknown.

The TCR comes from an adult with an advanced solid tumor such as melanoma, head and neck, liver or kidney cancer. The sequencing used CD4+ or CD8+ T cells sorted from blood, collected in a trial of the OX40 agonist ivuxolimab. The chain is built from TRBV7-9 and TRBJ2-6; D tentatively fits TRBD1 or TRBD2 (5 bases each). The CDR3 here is CASSLGTDFSGANVLTF. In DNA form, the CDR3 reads TGTGCCAGCAGCTTGGGGACGGACTTCTCTGGGGCCAACGTCCTGACTTTC.